This entry describes one TCR beta chain. The length of the CDR3 is 16 residues. Germline V lookup: CDR1 SGDLS, CDR2 YYNGEE. With V trimmed by 0 bases and J by 7 bases, 8 bases remained unmatched. This sample is part of a study of cytomegalovirus exposure and HLA in healthy donors. As for the study in general: Early released data had about 85 million unique TCRs, all coming from HLA-typed donors.

PCR involved 60 Vbeta and 13 Jbeta primers. Sequencing used immunoSEQ multiplex PCR; TCRdb keeps in-frame clones, though not all of them. The sample has 90,000 to 120,000 clones, more than 65% seen once. Input material: PBMCs. The TCR was taken from a man between 25 and 39 years old in good health and CMV-seronegative. The genes are TRBV9 and TRBJ2-1; TRBD2 matches at 9 bases. In nucleotides, the CDR3 is TGTGCCAGCAGCGTAGCTCCAGCGGGGGGTCAGAATGAGCAGTTCTTC. It is translated as CASSVAPAGGQNEQFF.